The 12 T cell receptor beta chains presented below share a single source sample, sequenced in a study of blood T cell repertoires in COVID-19 (dated by TCRdb to the early 2020s). Library construction relied on the immunoSEQ multiplex PCR assay. In TCRdb, the immuneACCESS table is reduced to in-frame sequences with V and J assigned. These tables do not hold every clone; where another copy was compared, an unresolved V gene accounts for under half, and the others remain unexplained. This sample holds 230,000 or so clones; 70% to 85% were observed only once. The ten top clones hold roughly 1.4% of the sample. The specimen was peripheral blood. These receptors came from a woman between 40 and 55 years old who had recovered from COVID-19.

The V call is TRBV19, the J call TRBJ1-4; 10 positions agree with TRBD1. The junction had 7 bases not matched to a gene; V was cut back by 4 bases and J by 8 bases. The CDR3 spans 15 residues. Germline lookup yields CDR1 LNHDA and CDR2 SQIVND (reference sequence). The CDR3 DNA follows: TGTGCCAGTAGTAGATATGGACAGGGGGAAGAAAAACTGTTTTTT. Residues: CASSRYGQGEEKLFF. The complete variable domain, with remaining parts taken from reference TRBV19 and TRBJ1-4, reads DGGITQSPKYLFRKEGQNVTLSCEQNLNHDAMYWYRQDPGQGLRLIYYSQIVNDFQKGDIAEGYSVSREKKESFPLTVTSAQKNPTAFYLCASSRYGQGEEKLFFGSGTQLSVL.

The rearrangement links TRBV5-8 to TRBJ1-5, with unresolved D. V dropped 0 bases and J dropped 0 bases, with 7 bases sitting between them. The CDR3 extends over 15 amino acids. CDR1 SGHTS and CDR2 YDEGEE come from the germline V gene. The DNA for the CDR3 is TGTGCCAGCAGCTTGGCCGGAGATAGCAATCAGCCCCAGCATTTT. The encoded protein is CASSLAGDSNQPQHF.

This chain uses TRBV24-1 with TRBJ2-1; 8 nucleotides align to TRBD1. V shed 7 bases and J 7 bases; nucleotides not matched to a gene: 2. This CDR3 is 12 amino acids long. The germline gives CDR1 KGHDR, CDR2 SFDVKD. The CDR3 region has the DNA TGTGCCACCAGCGGACAGGGAAATGAGCAGTTCTTC. Its protein product is CATSGQGNEQFF.

This clone appeared a single time. The rearrangement uses TRBV6-5 and TRBJ2-1; 9 bases line up with TRBD1. V shed 0 bases and J 6 bases; nucleotides not matched to a gene: 3. The germline V gene encodes CDR1 MNHEY and CDR2 SVGAGI. The CDR3 runs to 15 residues. CDR3 amino acids: CASSYSQGAPNEQFF. The CDR3 region has the DNA TGTGCCAGCAGTTACTCACAGGGGGCCCCCAATGAGCAGTTCTTC.

The V call is TRBV4-3, the J call TRBJ1-2; D uncertain. V was shortened by 3 bases and J by 8 bases, with 22 bases between the two germline ends. Germline CDR1 reads LGHNA; CDR2 reads YSLEER. CDR3 length: 16 amino acids. CDR3 region: CASSHSGRDHWNGYTF. In nucleotides, the CDR3 is TGCGCCAGCAGCCATTCGGGGAGGGATCATTGGAACGGCTACACCTTC.

The chain has TRBV5-1 and TRBJ2-5; D may be TRBD2 (6 bases). V was clipped by 1 base and J by 4 bases, with 17 bases between them. The CDR3 totals 16 residues. Germline assignment: CDR1 SGHRS and CDR2 YFSETQ. CDR3 amino acids: CASSLSVGGRRETQYF. The CDR3 nucleotides are TGCGCCAGCAGCTTGAGTGTCGGGGGTAGACGAGAGACCCAGTACTTC.

The genes are TRBV7-9 and TRBJ2-5; D is unresolved. Trimming left V 8 bases short and J 4 bases short, with 11 bases between. The CDR3 length is 12 residues. Germline V gives CDR1 SEHNR, CDR2 FQNEAQ (reference sequence). CDR3 loop: CASVEPGETQYF. The CDR3 nucleotides are TGTGCCAGCGTGGAGCCGGGAGAGACCCAGTACTTC.

V and J are TRBV6-2 or TRBV6-3 and TRBJ1-1; no firm D call. The CDR3 has 14 residues. Trimming took 5 bases from V and 1 from J, leaving 11 bases between them. Germline-derived CDR1 and CDR2 are MNHEY and SVGEGT. DNA for the CDR3: TGTGCCAGCAGTCGTCGAATCAGGAACACTGAAGCTTTCTTT. Amino acid sequence: CASSRRIRNTEAFF.

This chain uses TRBV12-3 or TRBV12-4 with TRBJ2-5; TRBD1 aligns across 8 bases. The CDR3 is 13 amino acids. Unmatched junction bases numbered 4, after V lost 5 bases and J lost 5 bases. CDR3 in amino acids: CASSRGQGETQYF. Written as DNA, the CDR3 is TGTGCCAGCAGTAGAGGACAGGGCGAGACCCAGTACTTC.

The chain has TRBV11-3 and TRBJ2-1; D is ambiguous. The germline CDR1 and CDR2 sequences are SGHNT and YENEEA. The V end lost 7 bases, the J end lost 0 bases, and 13 bases lay between the germline ends. The CDR3 is 15 residues long. The CDR3 DNA is TGTGCCAGCACCCTGAGCTCAAGCTCCTACAATGAGCAGTTCTTC. This sequence encodes CASTLSSSSYNEQFF.

This clone was found once. This chain connects TRBV25-1 to TRBJ1-6; D unresolved. Germline lookup yields CDR1 MGHDK and CDR2 SYGVNS. The V and J ends lost 2 bases and 8 bases respectively, with 10 bases between them. This CDR3 is built from 14 residues. The CDR3 sequence is CASSEGLYYSPLHF. In DNA form, the CDR3 reads TGTGCCAGCAGTGAAGGGCTATATTATTCACCCCTCCACTTT.

V and J are TRBV28 and TRBJ2-5; D possibly corresponds to TRBD2 (6 bases). The CDR3 sequence is 13 residues long. CDR1 is MDHEN and CDR2 is SYDVKM in the germline V gene. Deletions cut 8 bases from V and 3 bases from J, with 13 bases between. The CDR3: CASSSWREETQYF. Here the CDR3 DNA reads TGTGCCAGCTCGTCCTGGAGGGAAGAGACCCAGTACTTC.